Sequencing of this T cell receptor (beta chain) was carried out in a study of blood T cells in healthy people across ages (dated by TCRdb to 2014 to 2015). Describing the broader study: Template switching captured roughly one uniquely barcoded TCR beta cDNA molecule per two T cells in model experiments. Four age groups were formed from the donors: young (average approximately 15 years), middle-aged (approximately 40), aged (about 62) and long-lived (about 80). Using the same blood draw, the study looked at two additional independent replicas of 1 million unique cDNA reads for two donors, one aged 18 to 30 and the other aged 80 or older. To track age-related changes in TCR beta repertoire diversity, the study relied on deep sequencing normalized with unique cDNA molecular identifiers. What the study reported, not specific to this receptor: The long-lived group showed more naive CD4+ T cells, fewer expanded clones and increased TCR diversity than the aged group, suggesting age selection. Estimates of total diversity based on one million sequenced T cells were considered lower bounds and underestimates. As age increased, observed TCR beta diversity per million T cells dropped in a roughly linear way, and a significant reduction was already evident by age 40. Because donor CMV infection status was unknown, age-related changes in expanded clonotypes were potentially confounded. A strong correlation was found between observed TCR beta diversity and the percentage of naive T cells measured by flow cytometry. Bulk unsorted PBMC profiling prevented conclusive comparison of naive and antigen-experienced compartments.

Library prep was done by 5' RACE. The run used an Illumina HiSeq 2500. A second roughly 6 to 11 cycle PCR used a sample-barcoded 5' primer and a J-beta primer mix. Each TCR beta cDNA molecule received a unique molecular identifier from a template-switch 5' adaptor carrying 12 random nucleotides. Each sample yielded at least 2.5 million CDR3-containing paired-end reads. All of the RNA was converted into first-strand cDNA using the Mint cDNA synthesis kit, with a TRBC-specific oligonucleotide serving as the primer. After uracil-DNA glycosylase treatment, a first 18-cycle PCR used universal primers M1SS and BC2_uni_R on all cDNA. In the source study's methods: For normalization, 1 million high-quality reads were randomly selected from each sample, with every read carrying a distinct molecular identifier. Instead of being binned into consensus sequences, reads that shared molecular identifiers were thrown out. MiTCR, set to a Q25 quality threshold and the strictest error-elimination algorithm, was used for CDR3 identification, clonotype clustering and error correction. A nonparametric unseen species model using Euler transformation provided a lower-bound estimate of total TCR beta diversity. TCRdb itself trimmed the public reads at Q25 with fastp, ran MiXCR and retained productive beta chains. One record per CDR3 amino acid sequence lists the most common genes and DNA. The V and J calls, along with clone size, are taken from TCRdb and not from the paper's own processing. The sample records approximately 800,000 distinct CDR3 sequences, roughly 25% of which are singletons. The ten largest account for approximately 2.9% of the sample.

This clonotype occurred a few times. Its specific antigen is unknown. Base qualities were left out, and no much larger clone turns up one base away. Systemically healthy Caucasian individuals from Russia, 39 in total and aged about 6 to 100 years, were included as donors. Each donor gave 8 to 10 milliliters of peripheral blood, collected into EDTA-treated Vacutainer tubes. PBMCs were isolated by Ficoll-Paque density-gradient centrifugation, with at least 6 million obtained per sample. Trizol reagent was used to extract total RNA from the PBMCs, yielding at least 5.5 micrograms per sample. Naive CD45RAhigh/CD27high T cell percentages were measured by flow cytometry on a PBMC aliquot from every donor. Trimming leaves V shorter by 5 bases and J shorter by 3 bases, with the junction holding 7 bases beyond the gene matches. Inclusive of the bounding cysteine and phenylalanine, the CDR3 is 15 residues long. The retained sequence is limited to the CDR3, 45 bases, with the frame set at the first base.

The data also belong to a second study, concerning T cells of mothers and their children. The second study's paper adds: The donors were nine systemically healthy Caucasian individuals, made up of three mothers and their six children. cDNA synthesis used all of the extracted RNA, with 1.5 ug of RNA in each 15 ul reaction. In the second PCR, sample barcodes and 2-4 random nucleotides were introduced via the M1S primer. Over 8 million TCR beta CDR3 reads were obtained for each mother, and approximately 3 million reads were obtained for each child. In both related and unrelated pairs, thymic selection shapes the output of TCR recombination in a similar way, with inherited differences having only a minor effect. Related mother-child pairs always showed normalized repertoire overlap that was slightly higher than in unrelated mother-child pairs, though the difference was never significant. Persistent microchimeric T cell clones were not detected, at a sensitivity of approximately 100 clones per million clonotypes. Deep NGS was used in the study to compare the TCR beta repertoires of mothers and children and to look for features that separate related mother-child pairs from unrelated individuals. Mothers averaged roughly 40 +/- 4 years of age and children averaged about 10 +/- 4 years. After adapter ligation was performed with NEBNext reagents, the libraries were sequenced on an Illumina HiSeq 2000 with 100+100 nt paired-end reads. To prevent cross-contamination, the mother and child libraries were prepared a month apart and were sequenced in separate runs. Each donor had between about 450,000 and 2,200,000 distinct TCR beta clonotypes identified. Naive TCR beta clonotypes were estimated from low-frequency clonotypes matched to each donor's FACS-determined naive share, without sorting.

The V and J genes are TRBV12-3 or TRBV12-4 and TRBJ1-2, with 9 junctional bases fitting TRBD1. The TCR sequence derives from a boy aged 10-17 years in good health. Specimen: blood. The DNA sequence is TGTGCCAGCAGTACTGACCGACAGGGGGACTATGGCTACACCTTC. It translates to CASSTDRQGDYGYTF.